The rows below give T cell receptor beta chains drawn from one sample of a study of blood T cell repertoires in COVID-19. Assay: immunoSEQ multiplex PCR; the TCRdb copy retains only in-frame clones and omits some. There are 200,000 or so clones in the sample; 88% occur only once, and less than 2% lies in the top ten. The sample was peripheral blood. The origin of the receptors is a man between 65 and 80 years old with acute or convalescent COVID-19. CDR3s include the opening cysteine and the closing phenylalanine or tryptophan. A D gene is named only where the DNA matches it firmly. The size field is filled for only some rows; it gives once, few, many or a size class.

d_gene: TRBD1; j_gene: TRBJ1-2; abundance: few; v_gene: TRBV12-3/TRBV12-4; CDR3nt: TGTGCCAGCACTACCGCAGGGGGAGGTGGCTACACCTTC; CDR3aa: CASTTAGGGGYTF
d_gene: TRBD1; j_gene: TRBJ1-1; abundance: .; v_gene: TRBV7-8; CDR3nt: TGTGCCAGCAGCTTAGCACGACAGGGGGCCACTGAAGCTTTCTTT; CDR3aa: CASSLARQGATEAFF
d_gene: .; j_gene: TRBJ1-4; abundance: .; v_gene: TRBV7-2; CDR3nt: TGTGCCAGCAGCTTAGACAGGGTTACAAGTGAAAAACTGTTTTTT; CDR3aa: CASSLDRVTSEKLFF
d_gene: .; j_gene: TRBJ2-1; abundance: .; v_gene: TRBV10-3; CDR3nt: TGTGCCATCAGTGTTATGGGGCTCAATGAGCAGTTCTTC; CDR3aa: CAISVMGLNEQFF
d_gene: .; j_gene: TRBJ1-5; abundance: .; v_gene: TRBV6-2/TRBV6-3; CDR3nt: TGTGCCAGCAGTTACTCACGGGGCAATCAGCCCCAGCATTTT; CDR3aa: CASSYSRGNQPQHF
d_gene: .; j_gene: TRBJ2-7; abundance: .; v_gene: TRBV10-3; CDR3nt: TGTGCCATCCAGGGGGGATTCGGGGGCGCCTACGAGCAGTACTTC; CDR3aa: CAIQGGFGGAYEQYF
d_gene: TRBD1; j_gene: TRBJ1-2; abundance: .; v_gene: TRBV6-1; CDR3nt: TGTGCCAGCAGTGAGCAACCGGGACAGGGAGCCTATGGCTACACCTTC; CDR3aa: CASSEQPGQGAYGYTF
d_gene: .; j_gene: TRBJ2-5; abundance: .; v_gene: TRBV30; CDR3nt: TGTGCCTGGAGGGGGCGGTGGCGCCAAGAGACCCAGTACTTC; CDR3aa: CAWRGRWRQETQYF
d_gene: .; j_gene: TRBJ2-2; abundance: .; v_gene: TRBV5-4; CDR3nt: TGTGCCAGCAGCTTGGCCGGTAGTACCAACACCGGGGAGCTGTTTTTT; CDR3aa: CASSLAGSTNTGELFF
d_gene: .; j_gene: TRBJ1-2; abundance: .; v_gene: TRBV7-2; CDR3nt: TGTGCCAGCAGCTTTAAAATTAACTATGGCTACACCTTC; CDR3aa: CASSFKINYGYTF
d_gene: TRBD1; j_gene: TRBJ2-7; abundance: .; v_gene: TRBV6-5; CDR3nt: TGTGCCAGCAGTAGGGACAGGGGGTCCTACGAGCAGTACTTC; CDR3aa: CASSRDRGSYEQYF
d_gene: TRBD2; j_gene: TRBJ2-1; abundance: .; v_gene: TRBV7-2; CDR3nt: TGTGCCAGCAGCTTAGGGTCTAGCGGGAGGGCAGGGGAGCAGTTCTTC; CDR3aa: CASSLGSSGRAGEQFF
d_gene: .; j_gene: TRBJ2-3; abundance: few; v_gene: TRBV12-2; CDR3nt: TGTGCAAGTCGCTCAGGACAGGGGACAAACACAGATACGCAGTATTTT; CDR3aa: CASRSGQGTNTDTQYF
d_gene: .; j_gene: TRBJ1-2; abundance: .; v_gene: TRBV19; CDR3nt: TGTGCCAGTAGGGACACAGGAAGAGGCTACACCTTC; CDR3aa: CASRDTGRGYTF
d_gene: TRBD2; j_gene: TRBJ2-3; abundance: .; v_gene: TRBV30; CDR3nt: TGTGCCTGGAGTGTTGGTAGCGGGAGCGCAGATACGCAGTATTTT; CDR3aa: CAWSVGSGSADTQYF
d_gene: .; j_gene: TRBJ1-5; abundance: once; v_gene: TRBV19; CDR3nt: TGTGCCAGTAGTATAGATCACGGGTTTAAGCCCCAGCATTTT; CDR3aa: CASSIDHGFKPQHF
d_gene: TRBD1; j_gene: TRBJ2-7; abundance: .; v_gene: TRBV7-9; CDR3nt: TGTGCCAGCAGGCCAGACAGGGGGTTAAACGAGCAGTACTTC; CDR3aa: CASRPDRGLNEQYF
d_gene: .; j_gene: TRBJ1-1; abundance: .; v_gene: TRBV7-9; CDR3nt: TGTGCCAGCAGCTTAAACCCCTGGACAGAAGCTTTCTTT; CDR3aa: CASSLNPWTEAFF
d_gene: TRBD2; j_gene: TRBJ2-1; abundance: .; v_gene: TRBV12-5; CDR3nt: TGTGCTAGTGCCGGGGTAGCGGGAGGTAATGAGCAGTTCTTC; CDR3aa: CASAGVAGGNEQFF
d_gene: TRBD1; j_gene: TRBJ2-7; abundance: .; v_gene: TRBV3-1/TRBV3-2; CDR3nt: TGTGCCAGCAGCCTGTGGGGAAGGACAGGGGGCTCCTACGAGCAGTACTTC; CDR3aa: CASSLWGRTGGSYEQYF
d_gene: .; j_gene: TRBJ1-5; abundance: .; v_gene: TRBV28; CDR3nt: TGTGCCAGCATCCCCAGTCGGGATCAGCCCCAGCATTTT; CDR3aa: CASIPSRDQPQHF
d_gene: .; j_gene: TRBJ2-7; abundance: .; v_gene: TRBV5-4; CDR3nt: TGTGCCAGCAGCTTGGCAGGGGCCAACTCCTACGAGCAGTACTTC; CDR3aa: CASSLAGANSYEQYF
d_gene: TRBD2; j_gene: TRBJ2-7; abundance: .; v_gene: TRBV3-1/TRBV3-2; CDR3nt: TGTGCCAGCAGCCAAGATCTTACAGCGGGAGTCTACGAGCAGTACTTC; CDR3aa: CASSQDLTAGVYEQYF
d_gene: TRBD1; j_gene: TRBJ1-5; abundance: .; v_gene: TRBV19; CDR3nt: TGTGCCAGTAGTGATTGGCCGGGACAGGGGCCCTATCAGCCCCAGCATTTT; CDR3aa: CASSDWPGQGPYQPQHF
d_gene: TRBD1; j_gene: TRBJ1-1; abundance: .; v_gene: TRBV19; CDR3nt: TGTGCCAGTAGGGGGAATTCCGGGACAGCGGTCCTCACTGAAGCTTTCTTT; CDR3aa: CASRGNSGTAVLTEAFF
d_gene: .; j_gene: TRBJ1-6; abundance: .; v_gene: TRBV6-5; CDR3nt: TGTGCCAGCAGTTACGACAGGAGTAATTCACCCCTCCACTTT; CDR3aa: CASSYDRSNSPLHF
d_gene: TRBD2; j_gene: TRBJ2-5; abundance: .; v_gene: TRBV11-2; CDR3nt: TGTGCCAGCAGCTTAGATCACGGGGGGGCGCTCCCCCAGTACTTC; CDR3aa: CASSLDHGGALPQYF